This TCR beta chain was observed in a study of cytomegalovirus exposure and HLA in healthy donors. With 5 bases clipped from V and 5 bases from J, the junction kept 8 bases outside the gene matches. The CDR3 has 16 amino acids. Per the germline V gene, CDR1 is SEHNR and CDR2 is FQNEAQ (reference sequence). Broader study findings: For most subjects, TCR beta sequences were reported to predict HLA-A and HLA-B alleles with accuracy. Reportedly, cytomegalovirus status was diagnosed with high sensitivity and specificity. Cytomegalovirus-associated TCR beta chains were listed, numbering 150 to 200.

Points on this clone: Its antigen is undetermined.

13 Jbeta primers and 60 Vbeta primers were used for the PCR. Assay: immunoSEQ multiplex PCR; the TCRdb copy retains only in-frame clones and omits some. In the table there are tens of thousands of clones, around 68% of which are singletons. What was sequenced was PBMCs. J is TRBJ2-2 and V is TRBV7-9, with TRBD2 identical over 10 bases. The clonotype was recovered from a woman in her twenties or thirties in good health and CMV-seronegative. CDR3 protein: CASSASGGAGTGELFF. DNA for the CDR3: TGTGCCAGCAGCGCGAGCGGGGGGGCGGGAACCGGGGAGCTGTTTTTT. Full variable domain (missing parts from reference TRBV7-9 and TRBJ2-2): DTGVSQNPRHKITKRGQNVTFRCDPISEHNRLYWYRQTLGQGPEFLTYFQNEAQLEKSRLLSDRFSAERPKGSFSTLEIQRTEQGDSAMYLCASSASGGAGTGELFFGEGSRLTVL.